This T cell receptor (beta chain) was identified in a study of blood T cell repertoires in COVID-19. Study-wide background: PBMCs, B-cell-depleted T cells, or T cells provided the cDNA or gDNA that made up the material.

In the study's own analysis: Nucleated cell counts were estimated from reference gene primer amplification. TCRdb's copy holds only in-frame clones and misses some; the assay was immunoSEQ multiplex PCR. Clonal size and the V and J genes are those of that table, whereas D and trimming came from the DNA. This sample carries around 210,000 clones, over 75% of them seen once, and the ten largest clones take roughly 4.6%. Germline V CDR1 and CDR2: SGHRS, YFSETQ. The CDR3 length is 19 residues. With 0 bases clipped from V and 0 bases from J, the junction kept 8 bases outside the gene matches. The Seattle patients joined while their infection was active and were tracked longitudinally afterward.

The rearrangement links TRBV5-1 to TRBJ2-6; 8 bases are shared with TRBD2. The receptor's source is a man in his fifties with COVID-19, enrolled during active disease. Sequenced input: peripheral blood. In DNA, the CDR3 is TGCGCCAGCAGCTTGGCCGGGACTAGTCTCCTCTCTGGGGCCAACGTCCTGACTTTC. Translating it yields CASSLAGTSLLSGANVLTF.